A selection of T cell receptor beta chains follows, all from one sample in a study of CD8+ T cells in alopecia areata. Only in-frame clones appear in the TCRdb table, and some are missing; sequencing was by immunoSEQ multiplex PCR. Counted here are some 190,000 clones, roughly 60% occurring once; the ten biggest clones make up over 1%. Sequencing used CD4+ T cells sorted from blood, obtained at week 24, from a patient treated with tofacitinib. These receptors came from a human donor with alopecia areata. Each CDR3 is given with its conserved first and last residue. The order of the fields is clone size, J gene, D gene, V gene, CDR3 protein, CDR3 DNA. D genes are given only for firm matches. The listing skips clone size in some rows; elsewhere it reads once, few, many or a size class.

clone_size: NA; j_call: TRBJ1-2; d_call: NA; v_call: TRBV9; cdr3_aa: CASSVGQSYTF; cdr3_nt: TGTGCCAGCAGCGTAGGCCAGAGCTACACCTTC
clone_size: NA; j_call: TRBJ1-3; d_call: NA; v_call: TRBV30; cdr3_aa: CAWSAGGNTIYF; cdr3_nt: TGTGCCTGGAGTGCAGGGGGAAACACCATATATTTT
clone_size: NA; j_call: TRBJ2-7; d_call: NA; v_call: TRBV15; cdr3_aa: CATSREVIATALSSYEQYF; cdr3_nt: TGTGCCACCAGCAGAGAAGTAATCGCGACAGCGTTAAGCTCCTACGAGCAGTACTTC
clone_size: NA; j_call: TRBJ2-7; d_call: TRBD1; v_call: TRBV29-1; cdr3_aa: CSVQRGQGMFYEQYF; cdr3_nt: TGCAGCGTCCAGAGGGGACAGGGGATGTTCTACGAGCAGTACTTC
clone_size: NA; j_call: TRBJ1-1; d_call: NA; v_call: TRBV11-1; cdr3_aa: CASSLGKYTEAFF; cdr3_nt: TGTGCCAGCAGCTTGGGAAAATATACTGAAGCTTTCTTT
clone_size: NA; j_call: TRBJ2-5; d_call: NA; v_call: TRBV2; cdr3_aa: CASMTPGSETQYF; cdr3_nt: TGTGCCAGCATGACCCCGGGGTCAGAGACCCAGTACTTC
clone_size: NA; j_call: TRBJ1-2; d_call: NA; v_call: TRBV30; cdr3_aa: CAWSVPVQVPPYGYTF; cdr3_nt: TGTGCCTGGAGTGTACCCGTACAGGTTCCGCCCTATGGCTACACCTTC
clone_size: few; j_call: TRBJ1-2; d_call: NA; v_call: TRBV7-3; cdr3_aa: CASSGDREGYTF; cdr3_nt: TGTGCCAGCAGCGGAGACAGAGAAGGCTACACCTTC
clone_size: once; j_call: TRBJ2-5; d_call: TRBD2; v_call: TRBV15; cdr3_aa: CATSRIQAGGQETQYF; cdr3_nt: TGTGCCACCAGCAGGATCCAAGCGGGGGGACAAGAGACCCAGTACTTC
clone_size: NA; j_call: TRBJ2-1; d_call: TRBD2; v_call: TRBV7-3; cdr3_aa: CASSLKRGASNEQFF; cdr3_nt: TGTGCCAGCAGCCTAAAGCGGGGGGCTAGCAATGAGCAGTTCTTC
clone_size: NA; j_call: TRBJ1-6; d_call: TRBD1; v_call: TRBV27; cdr3_aa: CASNRGHNSPLHF; cdr3_nt: TGTGCCAGCAACAGGGGCCATAATTCACCCCTCCACTTT
clone_size: NA; j_call: TRBJ2-1; d_call: TRBD2; v_call: TRBV7-2; cdr3_aa: CASSPKTSANNEQFF; cdr3_nt: TGTGCCAGCAGCCCTAAGACTAGCGCCAACAATGAGCAGTTCTTC
clone_size: few; j_call: TRBJ1-2; d_call: TRBD1; v_call: TRBV6-1; cdr3_aa: CASRAQGIIGYTF; cdr3_nt: TGTGCCAGCAGAGCACAGGGGATAATAGGCTACACCTTC
clone_size: NA; j_call: TRBJ2-2; d_call: TRBD2; v_call: TRBV19; cdr3_aa: CASTSGGGTGELFF; cdr3_nt: TGTGCCAGTACCTCGGGAGGGGGCACCGGGGAGCTGTTTTTT
clone_size: NA; j_call: TRBJ1-5; d_call: NA; v_call: TRBV5-1; cdr3_aa: CASSLGGSNQPQHF; cdr3_nt: TGCGCCAGCAGCTTGGGAGGGAGCAATCAGCCCCAGCATTTT
clone_size: NA; j_call: TRBJ2-7; d_call: TRBD1; v_call: TRBV2; cdr3_aa: CASSDQGQGYEQYF; cdr3_nt: TGTGCCAGCAGTGACCAGGGACAGGGCTACGAGCAGTACTTC
clone_size: NA; j_call: TRBJ2-3; d_call: TRBD2; v_call: TRBV7-9; cdr3_aa: CASSFQRGGTDTQYF; cdr3_nt: TGTGCCAGCAGCTTCCAGCGGGGGGGCACAGATACGCAGTATTTT
clone_size: NA; j_call: TRBJ2-6; d_call: NA; v_call: TRBV6-6; cdr3_aa: CASSPGYSGANVLTF; cdr3_nt: TGTGCCAGCAGTCCCGGATACTCTGGGGCCAACGTCCTGACTTTC
clone_size: NA; j_call: TRBJ1-1; d_call: NA; v_call: TRBV30; cdr3_aa: CAWSVGGGQRAFF; cdr3_nt: TGTGCCTGGAGTGTAGGCGGAGGCCAGAGGGCTTTCTTT
clone_size: once; j_call: TRBJ1-1; d_call: TRBD1; v_call: TRBV29-1; cdr3_aa: CSVRTGRNTEAFF; cdr3_nt: TGCAGCGTTAGGACAGGGAGGAACACTGAAGCTTTCTTT
clone_size: NA; j_call: TRBJ2-3; d_call: TRBD1; v_call: TRBV29-1; cdr3_aa: CSVGTGTDTQYF; cdr3_nt: TGCAGCGTTGGGACAGGGACAGATACGCAGTATTTT
clone_size: NA; j_call: TRBJ1-1; d_call: NA; v_call: TRBV13; cdr3_aa: CASSLRRQVTEAFF; cdr3_nt: TGTGCCAGCAGCTTACGAAGACAGGTAACTGAAGCTTTCTTT
clone_size: few; j_call: TRBJ1-6; d_call: NA; v_call: TRBV4-3; cdr3_aa: CASSQEGGVNSSPLHF; cdr3_nt: TGCGCCAGCAGCCAGGAGGGGGGGGTGAATAGCTCACCCCTCCACTTT
clone_size: few; j_call: TRBJ1-1; d_call: NA; v_call: TRBV9; cdr3_aa: CASSVALGEAFF; cdr3_nt: TGTGCCAGCAGCGTAGCTCTCGGTGAAGCTTTCTTT
clone_size: few; j_call: TRBJ2-7; d_call: NA; v_call: TRBV29-1; cdr3_aa: CSVDGAGAYEQYF; cdr3_nt: TGCAGCGTCGATGGGGCCGGCGCCTACGAGCAGTACTTC
clone_size: NA; j_call: TRBJ2-3; d_call: NA; v_call: TRBV2; cdr3_aa: CASSDRRSTDTQYF; cdr3_nt: TGTGCCAGCAGTGACAGACGAAGCACAGATACGCAGTATTTT
clone_size: NA; j_call: TRBJ2-5; d_call: NA; v_call: TRBV29-1; cdr3_aa: CSGRDTRGETQYF; cdr3_nt: TGCAGCGGTCGGGACACCCGTGGGGAGACCCAGTACTTC
clone_size: NA; j_call: TRBJ2-7; d_call: NA; v_call: TRBV15; cdr3_aa: CATSRAPDGYEQYF; cdr3_nt: TGTGCCACCAGCAGAGCCCCGGATGGCTACGAGCAGTACTTC
clone_size: NA; j_call: TRBJ2-5; d_call: NA; v_call: TRBV29-1; cdr3_aa: CSVDGGNGETQYF; cdr3_nt: TGCAGCGTTGATGGGGGGAACGGCGAGACCCAGTACTTC